This is a list of T cell receptor beta chains from one sample in a study of blood T cell repertoires in COVID-19. Generated by immunoSEQ multiplex PCR, the TCRdb table keeps only in-frame clones and is missing some. Of a few hundred thousand clones listed, over 75% were seen once; the top ten hold 10%. Sequenced: PBMCs or T cells enriched from blood (not recorded which). These receptor sequences come from a woman aged 18-29 years who had recovered from COVID-19. Each CDR3 is given with its conserved first and last residue. A D gene is named only where the DNA matches it firmly. Part of the rows lack a size; the others show once, few, many or a class for expanded clones.

abundance	len	d_gene	j_gene	v_gene	CDR3nt	CDR3aa
-	15	TRBD1	TRBJ1-4	TRBV24-1	TGTGCCACCAGCACGCACAGGGGGCGTGGGAGAAAACTGTTTTTT	CATSTHRGRGRKLFF
-	16	-	TRBJ1-2	TRBV5-1	TGCGCCAGCAGCTTGGTCGCGGGGGTGACTGACTATGGCTACACCTTC	CASSLVAGVTDYGYTF
-	12	-	TRBJ1-2	TRBV27	TGTGCCAGCGGACAGACGATACGGGGCTACACCTTC	CASGQTIRGYTF
-	12	-	TRBJ2-1	TRBV7-9	TGTGCCAGCAGCCATGGGGGGAATGAGCAGTTCTTC	CASSHGGNEQFF
-	14	-	TRBJ2-5	TRBV7-9	TGTGCCAGCAGCTTAACCGGGGTTCAAGAGACCCAGTACTTC	CASSLTGVQETQYF
-	15	TRBD1	TRBJ1-5	TRBV10-3	TGTGCCATCAGCGGCTCCGGGACAGGCAATCAGCCCCAGCATTTT	CAISGSGTGNQPQHF
-	16	-	TRBJ2-1	TRBV7-9	TGTGCCAGCAGCCTAACCCGGGACACGATGAACAATGAGCAGTTCTTC	CASSLTRDTMNNEQFF
-	15	TRBD1	TRBJ2-3	TRBV5-8	TGTGCCAGCAGCCGGAGACAGGGTCAGACAGATACGCAGTATTTT	CASSRRQGQTDTQYF
-	15	-	TRBJ2-5	TRBV7-9	TGTGCCAGCACGGAAGGGGCCCAGTACCAAGAGACCCAGTACTTC	CASTEGAQYQETQYF
once	15	TRBD1	TRBJ1-1	TRBV6-1	TGTGCCAGCAGTGACCAGGGACAGGAGAACACTGAAGCTTTCTTT	CASSDQGQENTEAFF
-	16	TRBD1	TRBJ1-5	TRBV28	TGTGCCAGCAGTTCAATTCGCAGGGGGAGCAATCAGCCCCAGCATTTT	CASSSIRRGSNQPQHF
-	12	-	TRBJ1-2	TRBV5-6	TGTGCCAGCAGCAGCTTGAATTTTGGCTACACCTTC	CASSSLNFGYTF
-	14	TRBD1	TRBJ1-1	TRBV18	TGTGCCAGCTCATTCCGGGACAGGGTTAATGAAGCTTTCTTT	CASSFRDRVNEAFF
-	15	-	TRBJ1-2	TRBV5-8	TGTGCCAGCAGCTTCGGTGGTGGGGAGAACTATGGCTACACCTTC	CASSFGGGENYGYTF
once	15	-	TRBJ1-2	TRBV11-2	TGTGCCAGCAGCGTCAGGGCTGTGAACTCGTATGGCTACACCTTC	CASSVRAVNSYGYTF
few	17	-	TRBJ1-5	TRBV27	TGTGCCAGCGGGAGGACCGGGTCCCTCGAAAATAGTCAGCCCCAGCATTTT	CASGRTGSLENSQPQHF
-	15	TRBD1	TRBJ2-7	TRBV5-1	TGCGCCAGCAGCTCTGACAGGGCGAGCTCCTACGAGCAGTACTTC	CASSSDRASSYEQYF